This TCR beta chain was profiled in a study of blood T cell repertoires in COVID-19. Study as a whole: T cells, B-cell-depleted T cells, or PBMCs supplied cDNA or gDNA.

In germline, CDR1 is LGHNT, CDR2 FRNRAP. V shed 0 bases and J 6 bases; nucleotides not matched to a gene: 8. The CDR3 runs to 17 residues. Sequencing used immunoSEQ multiplex PCR; TCRdb keeps in-frame clones, though not all of them. This sample has about 200,000 clones, with around 89% found just once. Which cohort a participant joined came from the clinical history participants gave. Recovered participants had two consecutive negative NP/OP PCR tests, healthcare professional clearance, or symptom resolution. This receptor was taken from a man aged 25 to 40 who had recovered from COVID-19. Sequencing input: PBMCs or T cells enriched from blood (not recorded which). V gene TRBV12-5 combines with J gene TRBJ2-5; 12 bases are a match to TRBD2. This CDR3 is CASGLVGLAGGQKTQYF. CDR3 in DNA: TGTGCTAGTGGTTTGGTTGGGCTAGCGGGGGGGCAGAAGACCCAGTACTTC.